This TCR beta chain emerged from a study of T cell repertoires in cytomegalovirus infection. At the level of the study: Recently described HLA-C-restricted plus well-studied HLA-B-restricted CMV epitopes were used. Carrying CMV and the relevant HLA type showed in public TCR beta signatures. Study-wide points: Identification of carriers of CMV plus the relevant HLA was achieved through cumulative public TCR beta family frequency. The ex vivo response showed dominance by HLA-C-restricted CMV-specific TCR beta clonotypes.

MiXCR, applied by TCRdb to the reads, yields one record per CDR3 protein. The top ten hold 40% to 60% of the sample, which has about 570,000 distinct CDR3 sequences, over 35% seen once. V dropped 3 bases and J dropped 7 bases, with 22 bases sitting between them. CDR1 is SGHTA and CDR2 is FQGNSA in the germline V gene. The CDR3 spans 18 residues. Worth noting for this clonotype: No antigen is known for it.

V gene TRBV7-2 combines with J gene TRBJ1-6; D not certain. The sample in question was cultured PBMCs, obtained from culture after CMV antigen stimulation. The receptor was isolated from a human donor in good health (CMV status not recorded). Some clones in this sample may be carry-over from other donors' samples. The CDR3 region is CASSFQIHWARENSPLHF. CDR3 coding DNA: TGTGCCAGCAGCTTTCAAATCCACTGGGCCCGGGAGAATTCACCCCTCCACTTT.